This entry describes one TCR beta chain. Its cognate antigen is unknown. The PCR employed 60 Vbeta primers together with 13 Jbeta primers. Sequenced by immunoSEQ multiplex PCR; TCRdb stores in-frame clones only, minus some. The profile covers approximately 250,000 clones, with 70% to 90% appearing a single time and 0.2% to 0.25% taken by the ten largest. The CDR3 is 15 residues long. Germline V gives CDR1 LNHNV, CDR2 YYDKDF (reference sequence). V gave up 0 bases and J gave up 4 bases, with 12 bases separating them. The data are from a study of cytomegalovirus exposure and HLA in healthy donors. Study-wide points: The authors listed 150 or so TCR beta chains as cytomegalovirus-associated. In vitro assays verified that a few CMV-associated chains recognized CMV antigens specifically. Solely CMV serostatus was available to characterize immune exposure. Association with HLA alleles at 0.05 false discovery rate was found for around 17,000 TCR beta sequences in a later analysis.

The clonotype was recovered from a girl aged 2-10 years in good health and CMV-seronegative. The chain recombines TRBV15 with TRBJ1-2; no clear D. Sequencing was carried out using PBMCs. CDR3 region: CATSRDGTVAYGYTF. In nucleotides, the CDR3 is TGTGCCACCAGCAGAGATGGCACAGTCGCCTATGGCTACACCTTC. The full variable domain, its missing parts supplied by reference TRBV15 and TRBJ1-2, is DAMVIQNPRYQVTQFGKPVTLSCSQTLNHNVMYWYQQKSSQAPKLLFHYYDKDFNNEADTPDNFQSRRPNTSFCFLDIRSPGLGDTAMYLCATSRDGTVAYGYTFGSGTRLTVV.